The clone carrying this T cell receptor (beta chain) was observed once. The antigen remains undetermined. A much larger clone differs by one base, so this may be a read error. This specimen includes other DNA sequences encoding the same CDR3. The data belong to a study of shared clonotypes between healthy human individuals. Study results and caveats: The study found 4.5% to 5% of naive CD4 clonotypes shared across a few donors.

Profiling relied on immunoSEQ multiplex PCR, and the TCRdb table lists in-frame clones only, not all of them. The data contain nearly 1,000,000 clones, roughly 72% of them seen just once; the ten biggest clones take up about 1.5%. CDR1 is MDHEN and CDR2 is SYDVKM in the germline V gene. CDR3 length: 13 amino acids. Sequencing was done on a sample of memory CD4+ T cells sorted from blood. Subset noted: CD45RA-negative fraction. The chain joins TRBV28 to TRBJ1-2; D not resolved. This TCR was recovered from a man aged 18-30 years in good health. CDR3 residues: CASRTYDLYGYTF. The DNA of the CDR3 is TGCGCCAGCAGAACATACGACCTCTATGGCTACACCTTC.